This entry is about one T cell receptor (beta chain). Exposed volunteers were people who met a COVID-19 case within 2 weeks before study entry. This sample is drawn from a study of blood T cell repertoires in COVID-19. In the original processing: Nucleated cell number was recorded as an estimate derived from reference gene primer amplification. Sequenced by immunoSEQ multiplex PCR; TCRdb stores in-frame clones only, minus some. V and J calls plus clone size are reproduced from that table; the DNA served to infer D and trimming. The data show about 350,000 clones, around nine tenths seen once. The V gene's germline CDR1 is SEHNR and CDR2 FQNEAQ (reference sequence). Trimming removed 4 bases from V and 4 bases from J; junction bases left unmatched: 6. The length of the CDR3 is 15 residues.

The V gene is TRBV7-9, the J gene TRBJ1-2; TRBD1 matches at 10 bases. This TCR derives from a woman under 40 who had been exposed to COVID-19. The sequenced sample was PBMCs or T cells enriched from blood (not recorded which). CDR3 loop: CASSSGQGGIYGYTF. The DNA for the CDR3 is TGTGCCAGCAGCTCAGGACAGGGGGGTATCTATGGCTACACCTTC.